The entry below describes one T cell receptor (beta chain). Antigen specificity is unknown. It was genomic DNA that served as the template for profiling TCR beta VDJ and CDR3. MiXCR was run by TCRdb on the reads, yielding one entry per CDR3 protein. Among roughly 180,000 distinct CDR3 sequences listed, about 47% were seen once. These data are taken from a study of CD8+CD57+ T cells in acquired aplastic anemia. Study-wide results and limits: Fewer than 35 CD8+ CDR3 sequences occurred in both the patients and the controls.

This TCR was sampled from a human donor in good health. The sample consisted of sorted CD4+, CD8+, or CD8+CD57+ T cells (not recorded which) from PBMCs.

CDR3 coding DNA: TGTGCCAGCAGCTTAGGCGGGACAGGGAGGATAGAGACCCAGTACTTC. Amino acid sequence: CASSLGGTGRIETQYF. The J gene is TRBJ2-5, the V gene TRBV7-2; 9 bases fit TRBD1. The CDR3 covers 16 residues. V shed 1 base and J 4 bases; nucleotides not matched to a gene: 7. Germline V gives CDR1 SGHTA, CDR2 FQGNSA.